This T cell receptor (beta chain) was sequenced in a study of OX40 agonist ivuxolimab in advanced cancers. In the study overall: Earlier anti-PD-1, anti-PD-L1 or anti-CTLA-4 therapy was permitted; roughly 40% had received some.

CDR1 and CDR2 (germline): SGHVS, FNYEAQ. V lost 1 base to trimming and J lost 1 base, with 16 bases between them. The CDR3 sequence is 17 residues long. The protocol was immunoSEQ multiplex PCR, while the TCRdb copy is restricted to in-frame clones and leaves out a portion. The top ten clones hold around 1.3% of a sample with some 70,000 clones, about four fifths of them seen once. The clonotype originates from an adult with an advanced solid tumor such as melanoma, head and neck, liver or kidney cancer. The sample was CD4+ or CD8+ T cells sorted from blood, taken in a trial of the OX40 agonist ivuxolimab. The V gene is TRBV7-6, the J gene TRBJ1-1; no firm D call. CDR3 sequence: CASSLEIAARSNTEAFF. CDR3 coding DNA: TGTGCCAGCAGCTTAGAAATTGCCGCACGCTCGAACACTGAAGCTTTCTTT.